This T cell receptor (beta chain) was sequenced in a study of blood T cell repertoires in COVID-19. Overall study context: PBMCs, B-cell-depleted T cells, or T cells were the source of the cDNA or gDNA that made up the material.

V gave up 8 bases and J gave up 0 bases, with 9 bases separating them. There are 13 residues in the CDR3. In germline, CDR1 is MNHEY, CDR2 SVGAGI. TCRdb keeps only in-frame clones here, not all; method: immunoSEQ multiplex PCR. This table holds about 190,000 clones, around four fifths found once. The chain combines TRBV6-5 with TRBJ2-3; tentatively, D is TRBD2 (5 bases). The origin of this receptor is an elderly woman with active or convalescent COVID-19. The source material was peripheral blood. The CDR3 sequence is CASAGQSTDTQYF. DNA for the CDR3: TGTGCCAGCGCGGGTCAAAGCACAGATACGCAGTATTTT.